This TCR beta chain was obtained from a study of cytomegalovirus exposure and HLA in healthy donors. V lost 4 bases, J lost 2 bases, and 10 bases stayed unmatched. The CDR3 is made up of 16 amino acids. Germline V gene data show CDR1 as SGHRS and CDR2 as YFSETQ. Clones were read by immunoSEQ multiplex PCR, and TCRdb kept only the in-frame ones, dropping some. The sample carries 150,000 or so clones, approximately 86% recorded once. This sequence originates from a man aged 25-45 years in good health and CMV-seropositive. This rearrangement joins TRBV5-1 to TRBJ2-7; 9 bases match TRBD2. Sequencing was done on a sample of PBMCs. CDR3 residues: CASSAPLAGPPYEQYF. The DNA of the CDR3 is TGCGCCAGCAGCGCACCTCTAGCGGGGCCCCCCTACGAGCAGTACTTC.